The subject of this entry is one TCR beta chain. These data come from a study of glioma-infiltrating T cells after dendritic cell vaccination. Time point noted: after dendritic cell vaccination, including at tumor progression/relapse. Blood PBMC samples: pre-vaccination, two weeks post third vaccination, and at tumor progression. Amplification used 60 V beta primers and 13 J beta primers. Sequenced by immunoSEQ multiplex PCR; TCRdb stores in-frame clones only, minus some. Here the sample spans 98,000 or so clones, over 80% being singletons. The J segment lost 6 bases and the V segment lost 4 bases, leaving 9 bases of the junction unmatched. The length of the CDR3 is 16 residues. From germline, CDR1 is MNHEY and CDR2 SVGAGI.

This TCR derives from a human donor with glioblastoma. The J gene is TRBJ2-3, the V gene TRBV6-5; 11 bases align to TRBD1. The sample was blood, taken after dendritic cell vaccination. The CDR3: CASSWGPRDRGDTQYF. The CDR3 DNA reads as TGTGCCAGCAGTTGGGGCCCCCGGGACAGGGGGGATACGCAGTATTTT.